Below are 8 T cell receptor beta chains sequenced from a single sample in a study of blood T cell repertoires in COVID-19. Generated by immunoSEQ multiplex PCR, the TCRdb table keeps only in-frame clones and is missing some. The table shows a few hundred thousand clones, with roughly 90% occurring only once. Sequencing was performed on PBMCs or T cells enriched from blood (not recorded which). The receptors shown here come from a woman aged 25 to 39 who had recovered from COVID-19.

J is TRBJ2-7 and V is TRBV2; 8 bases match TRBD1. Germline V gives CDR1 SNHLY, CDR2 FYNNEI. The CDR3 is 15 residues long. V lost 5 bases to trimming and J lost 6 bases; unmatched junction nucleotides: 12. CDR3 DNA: TGTGCCAGCAGTCCCGGGACAGGTCCTATCGGCGAGCAGTACTTC. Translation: CASSPGTGPIGEQYF.

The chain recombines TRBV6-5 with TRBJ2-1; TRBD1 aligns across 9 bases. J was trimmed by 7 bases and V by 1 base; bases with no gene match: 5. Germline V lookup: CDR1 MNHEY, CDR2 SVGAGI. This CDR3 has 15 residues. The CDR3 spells CASSYWGQGANEQFF. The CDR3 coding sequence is TGTGCCAGCAGTTACTGGGGACAGGGTGCGAATGAGCAGTTCTTC.

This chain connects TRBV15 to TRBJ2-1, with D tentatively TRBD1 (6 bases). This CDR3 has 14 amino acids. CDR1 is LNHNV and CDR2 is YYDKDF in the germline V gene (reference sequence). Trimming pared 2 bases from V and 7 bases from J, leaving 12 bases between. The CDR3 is CATSRRSRGNEQFF. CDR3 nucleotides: TGTGCCACCAGCAGACGAAGCAGGGGTAATGAGCAGTTCTTC.

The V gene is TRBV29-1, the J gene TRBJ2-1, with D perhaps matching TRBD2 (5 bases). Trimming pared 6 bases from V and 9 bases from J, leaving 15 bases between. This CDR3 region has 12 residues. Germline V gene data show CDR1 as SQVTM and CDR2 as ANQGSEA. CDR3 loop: CSVGVAVAEQFF. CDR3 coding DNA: TGCAGCGTCGGGGTCGCTGTTGCTGAGCAGTTCTTC.

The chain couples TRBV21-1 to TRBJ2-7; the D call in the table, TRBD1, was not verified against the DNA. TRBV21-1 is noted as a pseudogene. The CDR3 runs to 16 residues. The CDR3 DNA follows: TGTGCCAGCAGCAAAGTGCTTCAGGGGGCGCAGGACGAGCAGTACTTC. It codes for CASSKVLQGAQDEQYF.

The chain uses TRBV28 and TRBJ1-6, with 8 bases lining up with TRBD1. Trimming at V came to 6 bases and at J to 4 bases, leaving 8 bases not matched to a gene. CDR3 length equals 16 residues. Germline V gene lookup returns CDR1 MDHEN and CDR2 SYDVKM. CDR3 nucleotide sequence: TGTGCCAGCAGCCCTCCGGGACAGGAATATAATTCACCCCTCCACTTT. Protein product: CASSPPGQEYNSPLHF.

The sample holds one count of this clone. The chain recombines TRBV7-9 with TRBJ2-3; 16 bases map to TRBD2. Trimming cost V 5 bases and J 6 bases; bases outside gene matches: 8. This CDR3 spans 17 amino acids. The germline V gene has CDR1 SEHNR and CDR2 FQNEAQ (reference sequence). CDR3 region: CASSPGTSGGVLDTQYF. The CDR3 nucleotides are TGTGCCAGCAGCCCCGGGACTAGCGGGGGGGTACTGGATACGCAGTATTTT.

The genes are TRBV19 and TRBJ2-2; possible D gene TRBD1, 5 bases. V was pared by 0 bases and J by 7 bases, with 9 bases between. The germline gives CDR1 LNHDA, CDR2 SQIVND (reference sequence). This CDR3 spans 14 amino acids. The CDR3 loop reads CASSIDRDSGELFF. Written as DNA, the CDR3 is TGTGCCAGTAGTATAGACAGGGATAGCGGGGAGCTGTTTTTT.